What follows describes a single T cell receptor (beta chain). This record belongs to a study of cytomegalovirus exposure and HLA in healthy donors. PCR was performed using 60 Vbeta and 13 Jbeta primers. Some clones are missing from TCRdb's copy, which holds only in-frame ones; the method was immunoSEQ multiplex PCR. The sample yields some 100,000 clones, 65% to 75% seen once. There are 13 residues in the CDR3. Between the trimmed V and J ends, which lost 4 bases and 4 bases, there was a span of 10 bases. Germline assignment: CDR1 ENHRY and CDR2 SYGVKD. The sequence derives from a woman aged 40 to 49 in good health and CMV-seronegative. The sequencing sample was made of PBMCs. This chain joins TRBV10-3 and TRBJ2-5; D is possibly TRBD1 (6 bases). This CDR3 is CAISGRQAETQYF. The CDR3 nucleotides read TGTGCCATCAGTGGCCGACAGGCAGAGACCCAGTACTTC.